This TCR beta chain was identified during a study of T cell responses to AZD1222 COVID-19 vaccine. CDR3 size: 13 residues. The V and J ends lost 3 bases and 2 bases respectively, with 10 bases between them. Germline V lookup: CDR1 DFQATT, CDR2 SNEGSKA (reference sequence). Notes on this clone: The antigen remains unidentified.

Findings and limits, study-wide: Targeting of unmutated variant regions was reportedly seen in nearly half of spike-specific TCRs. Sampling that yielded the repertoires occurred only after the peak T cell response. Only a handful of people who got AZD1222 tested seropositive at baseline. Spike-specific TCR breadth and depth were elevated following two AZD1222 doses.

The assay was immunoSEQ multiplex PCR, and TCRdb's table has in-frame clones only and misses some. Counted here are around 200,000 clones, approximately 92% occurring once; the ten biggest clones make up around 1%. This receptor was identified in an adult who received the MenACWY meningococcal vaccine as a control. The chain couples TRBV20-1 to TRBJ1-2, with TRBD1 as a possible D gene (5 bases). The starting material was peripheral blood, obtained 28 days after the second dose of the MenACWY control vaccine. CDR3 in amino acids: CSASGGWNYGYTF. The CDR3 region has the DNA TGCAGTGCTAGTGGGGGTTGGAACTATGGCTACACCTTC.